The present T cell receptor beta chain was sequenced within a study of OX40 agonist ivuxolimab in advanced cancers. Overall study context: It was permissible to have had prior anti-PD-1, anti-PD-L1 or anti-CTLA-4 therapy, and approximately 38% had some.

As regards this clone: The antigen is unknown.

Patients were excluded for autoimmune disease history or systemic immunosuppression. Sequencing was performed with immunoSEQ multiplex PCR; in TCRdb, only in-frame clones are kept and a portion is missing. Seen here are about 41,000 clones, 78% observed once, and the top ten hold approximately 22%. General study results and limits: At 0.1 to 3.0 mg/kg and by week 6, clonal expansion occurred in CD4+ and CD8+ blood T cells. CD8+ T cells showed, on average, more clonal expansion than CD4+ cells.

CDR1 is SGDLS, CDR2 YYNGEE, per germline. Trimming at V came to 0 bases and at J to 0 bases, leaving 12 bases not matched to a gene. The CDR3 extends over 20 amino acids. This receptor was identified in an adult with an advanced solid tumor such as melanoma, head and neck, liver or kidney cancer. The chain combines TRBV9 with TRBJ2-3, with 11 positions matching TRBD2. Source: CD4+ or CD8+ T cells sorted from blood, taken in a trial of the OX40 agonist ivuxolimab. CDR3 bases: TGTGCCAGCAGCGTAGGGCCGGGACTAGCGGTTAATCCTAGCACAGATACGCAGTATTTT. Protein sequence: CASSVGPGLAVNPSTDTQYF.